The 23 T cell receptor beta chains below all came from one sample that was sequenced in a study of blood T cell repertoires in COVID-19 (dated by TCRdb to 2019 to 2021). Libraries were constructed by the immunoSEQ multiplex PCR assay. The table comes from immuneACCESS by way of TCRdb, which keeps in-frame sequences with V and J called. Part of the clones is missing from these tables; in studies checked, under half for an unresolved V gene and the rest for unknown reasons. The sample table holds fewer than 90,000 clones, of which 88% were seen once. The ten largest clones add up to 0.35% to 0.5% of the sample. Material for sequencing was peripheral blood. The receptors stem from a man in his 60s with acute or convalescent COVID-19.

The rearrangement joins TRBV3-1 (or the pseudogene TRBV3-2) to TRBJ2-1, with 9 positions matching TRBD2. Germline loops: CDR1 LGHDT, CDR2 YNNKEL (reference sequence). The V segment lost 0 bases and the J segment 4 bases; nucleotides outside the gene matches: 10. The CDR3 runs to 18 residues. The CDR3 DNA follows: TGTGCCAGCAGCCAAGAGGAGTTAGCGGGAGACTTTTACAATGAGCAGTTCTTC. Protein product: CASSQEELAGDFYNEQFF.

V gene TRBV9 combines with J gene TRBJ1-2; 8 nucleotides align to TRBD1. With V trimmed by 2 bases and J by 4 bases, 7 bases remained unmatched. The CDR3 contains 15 residues. CDR1 is SGDLS and CDR2 is YYNGEE in the germline V gene. The CDR3 is CASSVGGQGSYGYTF. In DNA form, the CDR3 reads TGTGCCAGCAGCGTGGGAGGACAGGGCAGCTATGGCTACACCTTC.

This chain links TRBV7-2 with TRBJ1-2; TRBD1 matches 7 bases. This CDR3 is built from 15 residues. The V and J ends lost 1 base and 4 bases, in that order; junction bases with no gene match: 6. Per germline, CDR1 SGHTA and CDR2 FQGNSA. The CDR3 sequence: CASSLVGDSSYGYTF. CDR3 DNA: TGTGCCAGCAGCTTAGTGGGGGACAGTAGCTATGGCTACACCTTC. Looking up the rest from reference TRBV7-2 and TRBJ1-2 gives the full variable domain: GAGVSQSPSNKVTEKGKDVELRCDPISGHTALYWYRQSLGQGLEFLIYFQGNSAPDKSGLPSDRFSAERTGGSVSTLTIQRTQQEDSAVYLCASSLVGDSSYGYTFGSGTRLTVV.

This clone was picked up a small number of times. The rearrangement uses TRBV6-5 and TRBJ2-5, with TRBD2 matching over 7 bases. CDR1 and CDR2 (germline): MNHEY, SVGAGI. Unmatched junction bases numbered 5, after V lost 5 bases and J lost 5 bases. This CDR3 contains 13 residues. The CDR3 nucleotides are TGTGCCAGCAGTCCTGGACTAGTGGAGACCCAGTACTTC. It encodes CASSPGLVETQYF.

V gene TRBV5-1 combines with J gene TRBJ1-1, with 10 bases that match TRBD1. CDR1 and CDR2 (germline): SGHRS, YFSETQ. Trimming at V came to 5 bases and at J to 9 bases, leaving 10 bases not matched to a gene. This CDR3 has 14 residues. CDR3 coding DNA: TGCGCCAGCAGTGGCGGACAGGGGGGGCGGCAAGCTTTCTTT. This translates into CASSGGQGGRQAFF.

This clone was found once. The rearrangement joins TRBV7-9 to TRBJ2-3; 7 bases line up with TRBD2. CDR1 SEHNR and CDR2 FQNEAQ come from the germline V gene (reference sequence). The CDR3 runs 15 residues. J was trimmed by 2 bases and V by 8 bases; bases with no gene match: 10. CDR3 protein: CASGGDKRDTDTQYF. CDR3 DNA: TGTGCCAGCGGGGGGGATAAGCGGGACACAGATACGCAGTATTTT. The whole variable domain, filled in from reference TRBV7-9 and TRBJ2-3, reads DTGVSQNPRHKITKRGQNVTFRCDPISEHNRLYWYRQTLGQGPEFLTYFQNEAQLEKSRLLSDRFSAERPKGSFSTLEIQRTEQGDSAMYLCASGGDKRDTDTQYFGPGTRLTVL.

The chain employs TRBV2 and TRBJ2-2; D unclear. Trimming removed 0 bases at V and 1 base at J, with 3 bases between. Germline V gene data show CDR1 as SNHLY and CDR2 as FYNNEI. The CDR3 is 14 residues long. The CDR3 loop reads CASSEARNTGELFF. CDR3 nucleotide sequence: TGTGCCAGCAGTGAAGCGCGGAACACCGGGGAGCTGTTTTTT.

The chain recombines TRBV7-8 with TRBJ1-6; the match to TRBD1 covers 7 bases. After removal of 2 bases from V and 4 bases from J, the junction contained 5 bases not matched to a gene. From germline, CDR1 is SGHVS and CDR2 FQNEAQ. The CDR3 contains 16 residues. CDR3 in DNA: TGTGCCAGCAGCTTACTAGTGACAGGGTATAATTCACCCCTCCACTTT. Protein sequence: CASSLLVTGYNSPLHF.

The chain combines TRBV3-1 (or the pseudogene TRBV3-2) with TRBJ1-1; tentative D call: TRBD1 (6 bases). Germline CDR1 is LGHDT and CDR2 is YNNKEL (reference sequence). V was trimmed by 0 bases and J by 5 bases, leaving 10 bases between them. There are 14 residues in the CDR3. For the CDR3, the DNA is TGTGCCAGCAGCCAAGAGGGCAGGGGTACTGAAGCTTTCTTT. Its translation: CASSQEGRGTEAFF.

This chain uses TRBV7-9 with TRBJ2-5; D uncertain. Germline CDR1 SEHNR, CDR2 FQNEAQ (reference sequence). CDR3 size: 16 residues. V lost 5 bases and J 1 base, leaving 17 bases between the germline ends. CDR3 sequence reads: CASSQKMTSLQETQYF. Here the CDR3 DNA reads TGTGCCAGCAGCCAAAAGATGACAAGCCTCCAAGAGACCCAGTACTTC.

The gene calls are TRBV30 and TRBJ1-5, with a weak D call TRBD1 (6 bases). Germline CDR1 and CDR2: GTSNPN and SVGIG (reference sequence). V dropped 2 bases and J dropped 5 bases, with 13 bases sitting between them. The CDR3 covers 14 residues. The CDR3 loop is CAWSTLGADQPQHF. CDR3 DNA sequence: TGTGCCTGGAGTACTCTGGGGGCAGATCAGCCCCAGCATTTT.

The chain employs TRBV27 and TRBJ2-7; 9 bases map to TRBD2. CDR1 is MNHEY and CDR2 is SMNVEV in the germline V gene (reference sequence). This CDR3 contains 14 residues. V shed 5 bases, J shed 6 bases, and the junction held 8 bases outside the gene matches. Written as DNA, the CDR3 is TGTGCCAGCAGTCGGGGACTAGCAGGGGGCGAGCAGTACTTC. Protein: CASSRGLAGGEQYF.

In its sample, this clone was seen once. The gene calls are TRBV27 and TRBJ2-7; D is perhaps TRBD1 (5 bases). V was cut by 2 bases and J by 2 bases, with 25 bases left in between. This CDR3 has 19 amino acids. Per germline, CDR1 MNHEY and CDR2 SMNVEV (reference sequence). CDR3 residues: CASSLMFNTGPTLTYEQYF. CDR3 DNA sequence: TGTGCCAGCAGTTTAATGTTCAACACAGGACCTACCCTAACCTACGAGCAGTACTTC.

J is TRBJ1-2 and V is TRBV30, with D possibly being TRBD1 (6 bases). The CDR3 extends over 13 amino acids. V was shortened by 7 bases and J by 5 bases, with 17 bases between the two germline ends. From germline, CDR1 is GTSNPN and CDR2 SVGIG (reference sequence). CDR3 sequence (DNA): TGTGCCTCCTTTTTCGTCCAGGGGTATGGCTACACCTTC. It translates to CASFFVQGYGYTF.

The chain recombines TRBV5-1 with TRBJ2-6; tentative D call: TRBD1 (5 bases). CDR1 and CDR2 from the germline V gene are SGHRS and YFSETQ. Deletions cut 3 bases from V and 2 bases from J, with 12 bases between. This CDR3 is built from 16 residues. The CDR3 DNA reads TGCGCCAGCAGCTGGAGTAGGGGCCCTGGGGCCAACGTCCTGACTTTC. Translation: CASSWSRGPGANVLTF.

The chain is built from TRBV21-1 and TRBJ2-1; the table calls TRBD2, which could not be checked here. TRBV21-1 is tagged as a pseudogene. This CDR3 is 16 amino acids long. The CDR3 nucleotides read TGTGCCAGCAGACTACTAGCGGGGAGAGCCCACAATGAGCAGTTCTTC. It encodes CASRLLAGRAHNEQFF.

This sequence joins TRBV28 and TRBJ1-5, with 10 bases identical to TRBD1. The V gene's germline CDR1 is MDHEN and CDR2 SYDVKM. J gave up 6 bases and V 6 bases, and 14 bases lay outside the gene matches. This CDR3 contains 17 residues. CDR3 residues: CASSIVPGQGFGQPQHF. CDR3 bases: TGTGCCAGCAGCATTGTCCCGGGACAGGGGTTCGGTCAGCCCCAGCATTTT.

The J gene is TRBJ2-3, the V gene TRBV4-1; the D gene is possibly TRBD2 (6 bases). V lost 2 bases and J lost 4, with 10 bases in between. The CDR3 totals 14 residues. Germline V CDR1 and CDR2: MGHRA, YSYEKL. The CDR3 reads CASSQTPSADTQYF. The CDR3 region has the DNA TGCGCCAGCAGCCAAACCCCTAGCGCAGATACGCAGTATTTT.

This clone was counted once. The V call is TRBV5-1, the J call TRBJ2-1; D remains unclear. V was shortened by 0 bases and J by 5 bases, with 21 bases between the two germline ends. Germline CDR1 SGHRS, CDR2 YFSETQ. This CDR3 comprises 18 residues. The CDR3 is CASSLERLRQSRDNEQFF. CDR3 in DNA: TGCGCCAGCAGCTTGGAACGTCTTCGGCAGAGTCGGGACAATGAGCAGTTCTTC.

The chain uses TRBV11-1 and TRBJ2-2; TRBD1 aligns across 10 bases. The germline V gene encodes CDR1 SGHAT and CDR2 FQDESV (reference sequence). V was pared by 6 bases and J by 3 bases, with 4 bases of the junction left unmatched. This CDR3 has 15 amino acids. CDR3 sequence (DNA): TGTGCCAGCAGGACGGGGACAGGGGACACCGGGGAGCTGTTTTTT. It yields the protein CASRTGTGDTGELFF.

V is TRBV7-2 and J is TRBJ2-1; a possible D gene is TRBD1 (6 bases). This CDR3 is built from 15 residues. V shed 5 bases and J shed 7 bases, with 18 bases lying between them. Germline loops: CDR1 SGHTA, CDR2 FQGNSA. The CDR3 sequence is CASSATGTSRNEQFF. In nucleotides, the CDR3 is TGTGCCAGCAGCGCTACCGGGACAAGTCGGAATGAGCAGTTCTTC.

The rearrangement uses TRBV21-1 and TRBJ2-7; no DNA check was done on the table's D call, TRBD1. TRBV21-1 is reported as a pseudogene. The CDR3 contains 16 residues. CDR3 in DNA: TGTGCCAGCAGCAAAAAGGTCGGACAGGGGGTCTACGAGCAGTACTTC. Translation gives CASSKKVGQGVYEQYF.

In DNA, the CDR3 is TGTGCCAGCACTCAGGGGATCGGCTATGGCTACACCTTC. This sequence encodes CASTQGIGYGYTF. The chain recombines TRBV6-4 with TRBJ1-2; tentative D call: TRBD1 (6 bases). The V gene lost 7 bases and the J gene lost 4 bases, with 13 bases spanning the gap. The germline gives CDR1 MRHNA, CDR2 SNTAGT. The CDR3 contains 13 residues.